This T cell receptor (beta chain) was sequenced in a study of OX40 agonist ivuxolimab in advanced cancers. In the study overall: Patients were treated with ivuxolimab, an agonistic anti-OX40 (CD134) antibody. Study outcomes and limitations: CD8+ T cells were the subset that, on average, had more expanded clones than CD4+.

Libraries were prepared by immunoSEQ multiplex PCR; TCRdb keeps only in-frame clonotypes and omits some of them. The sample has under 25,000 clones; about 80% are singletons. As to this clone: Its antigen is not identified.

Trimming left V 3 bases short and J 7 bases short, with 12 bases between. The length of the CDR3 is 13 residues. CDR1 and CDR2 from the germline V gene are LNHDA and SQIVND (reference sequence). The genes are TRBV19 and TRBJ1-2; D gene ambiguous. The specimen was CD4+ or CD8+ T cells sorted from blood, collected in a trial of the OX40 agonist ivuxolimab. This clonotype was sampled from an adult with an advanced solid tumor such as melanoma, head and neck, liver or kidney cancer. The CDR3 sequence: CASSIGRIGGYTF. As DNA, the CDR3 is TGTGCCAGTAGTATTGGGAGGATCGGTGGCTACACCTTC.